These 20 T cell receptor beta chains share one sample of origin, sequenced in a study of response to subunit inactivated influenza vaccine. TCRdb independently ran MiXCR on the RT-PCR reads; one entry per CDR3 protein. The sample lists under 850,000 distinct CDR3 sequences, roughly 18% occurring once. The starting material was PBMCs from blood, obtained about 5 days after vaccination. The receptors originated from a man between 45 and 60 years old who received an inactivated influenza vaccine.

This clonotype has just a few counts. The chain is built from TRBV7-6 and TRBJ2-4, with TRBD2 as a possible D gene (6 bases). Germline V CDR1 and CDR2: SGHVS, FNYEAQ. V lost 1 base and J lost 2, with 12 bases in between. The CDR3 contains 16 residues. CDR3 protein: CASSLGAGRSKNIQYF. Here the CDR3 DNA reads TGTGCCAGCAGCTTAGGGGCAGGGAGGTCCAAAAACATTCAGTACTTC.

This clonotype was seen once. The rearrangement links TRBV29-1 to TRBJ2-7; the match to TRBD1 covers 9 bases. The CDR3 is 13 residues long. The J segment lost 6 bases and the V segment lost 6 bases, leaving 9 bases of the junction unmatched. The germline V gene has CDR1 SQVTM and CDR2 ANQGSEA. The CDR3 reads CSVPGQGKAEQYF. In DNA form, the CDR3 reads TGCAGCGTGCCAGGACAGGGGAAAGCCGAGCAGTACTTC.

This clonotype was observed a few times. The V call is TRBV9, the J call TRBJ2-7; possibly TRBD2 for D (6 bases). The length of the CDR3 is 15 residues. V was clipped by 4 bases and J by 6 bases, with 20 bases between them. CDR1 and CDR2 from the germline V gene are SGDLS and YYNGEE. CDR3 residues: CASSKLGTERSEQYF. In DNA, the CDR3 is TGTGCCAGCAGCAAACTTGGGACTGAGCGATCCGAGCAGTACTTC.

This clonotype was recorded many times. This chain links TRBV20-1 with TRBJ2-1, with D possibly TRBD2 on 5 matching bases. This CDR3 has 14 residues. The V end was cut by 3 bases, the J end by 1 base, with 10 bases between. Germline V gene sequence: CDR1 DFQATT, CDR2 SNEGSKA (reference sequence). As DNA, the CDR3 is TGCAGTGCTAGGGCGGGCAGTTCCTACAATGAGCAGTTCTTC. This sequence encodes CSARAGSSYNEQFF.

This clonotype appeared many times. This chain's CDR3 is CASSSGQNQETQYF. The CDR3 coding sequence is TGTGCCAGCAGTTCGGGACAGAATCAAGAGACCCAGTACTTC. V and J are TRBV27 and TRBJ2-5; 7 nucleotides line up with TRBD1. V lost 4 bases to trimming and J lost 2 bases; unmatched junction nucleotides: 4. The germline V gene has CDR1 MNHEY and CDR2 SMNVEV (reference sequence). The CDR3 sequence is 14 residues long.

This chain links TRBV4-3 with TRBJ2-7; no definite D call. The CDR3 contains 16 residues. The V end lost 0 bases, the J end lost 4 bases, and 16 bases lay between the germline ends. Germline CDR1 LGHNA, CDR2 YSLEER. CDR3 protein: CASSQDARQTTYEQYF. CDR3 coding DNA: TGCGCCAGCAGCCAAGATGCCCGACAAACCACTTACGAGCAGTACTTC.

Only a few counts were recorded for this clonotype. This chain links TRBV4-2 with TRBJ2-2; TRBD1 matches at 10 bases. Germline V CDR1 and CDR2: LGHNA, YNFKEQ. The CDR3 contains 15 residues. V lost 4 bases to trimming and J lost 5 bases; unmatched junction nucleotides: 4. As DNA, the CDR3 is TGTGCCAGCAGCCCTAGGACAGGGGGAACCGGGGAGCTGTTTTTT. This translates into CASSPRTGGTGELFF.

The rearrangement links TRBV7-2 to TRBJ2-5; D perhaps matches TRBD2 (5 bases). V lost 5 bases and J 1 base, leaving 11 bases between the germline ends. CDR1 is SGHTA and CDR2 is FQGNSA in the germline V gene. The length of the CDR3 is 14 residues. The CDR3 reads CASSPDWSQETQYF. CDR3 nucleotide sequence: TGTGCCAGCAGCCCGGACTGGAGCCAAGAGACCCAGTACTTC. Together with reference TRBV7-2 and TRBJ2-5, the CDR3 gives the full variable domain: GAGVSQSPSNKVTEKGKDVELRCDPISGHTALYWYRQSLGQGLEFLIYFQGNSAPDKSGLPSDRFSAERTGGSVSTLTIQRTQQEDSAVYLCASSPDWSQETQYFGPGTRLLVL.

The chain links TRBV7-2 to TRBJ2-1; 9 bases agree with TRBD2. The germline CDR1 and CDR2 sequences are SGHTA and FQGNSA. The V and J ends lost 1 base and 5 bases, in that order; junction bases with no gene match: 3. The CDR3 has 15 amino acids. This CDR3 is CASSLEASGDNEQFF. DNA of the CDR3: TGTGCCAGCAGCTTAGAGGCTAGCGGGGACAATGAGCAGTTCTTC.

This clonotype was seen at least ten times. The chain links TRBV12-3 or TRBV12-4 to TRBJ2-2; a weak D match, TRBD1 (5 bases). V lost 3 bases to trimming and J lost 3 bases, with 11 bases between them. The CDR3 sequence is 15 residues long. The CDR3 DNA reads as TGTGCCAGCAGTTTGGGGCAGGGTCACACCGGGGAGCTGTTTTTT. Protein: CASSLGQGHTGELFF.

In its sample, this clonotype was seen a few times. The V gene is TRBV29-1, the J gene TRBJ2-1; 7 bases are shared with TRBD1. Germline CDR1 SQVTM, CDR2 ANQGSEA. With 0 bases clipped from V and 10 bases from J, the junction kept 3 bases outside the gene matches. The CDR3 loop spans 12 amino acids. The CDR3 here is CSVEEDRVEQFF. DNA of the CDR3: TGCAGCGTTGAAGAAGACAGGGTCGAGCAGTTCTTC.

In this sample, this clonotype turned up a few times. V is TRBV4-3 and J is TRBJ2-2; TRBD2 is a possible D gene (5 bases). The CDR3 is 14 amino acids. Trimming cost V 1 base and J 5 bases, with 8 bases left between them. Germline V CDR1 and CDR2: LGHNA, YSLEER. The CDR3 nucleotides read TGCGCCAGCAGCCAAGGAGAGGGAACCGGGGAGCTGTTTTTT. Encoded protein: CASSQGEGTGELFF.

This chain links TRBV20-1 with TRBJ2-7; TRBD2 matches 10 bases. The CDR3 runs to 16 residues. V shed 5 bases and J 0 bases; nucleotides not matched to a gene: 10. CDR1 is DFQATT and CDR2 is SNEGSKA in the germline V gene (reference sequence). CDR3 region: CSAALAGLKFSYEQYF. As DNA, the CDR3 is TGCAGTGCTGCACTAGCGGGGCTTAAATTCTCCTACGAGCAGTACTTC.

The table lists this clonotype with a few counts. This chain connects TRBV14 to TRBJ1-1, with D tentatively TRBD1 (5 bases). The CDR3 length is 17 residues. V was cut by 1 base and J by 3 bases, with 18 bases left in between. Per the germline V gene, CDR1 is SGHDN and CDR2 is FVKESK. The CDR3 reads CASSQVGGTTEYTEAFF. CDR3 nucleotide sequence: TGTGCCAGCAGCCAAGTTGGGGGGACCACCGAATACACTGAAGCTTTCTTT.

The rearrangement links TRBV6-1 to TRBJ2-2; D is uncertain. Trimming removed 4 bases from V and 0 bases from J, with 9 bases in between. The V gene's germline CDR1 is MNHNS and CDR2 SASEGT. This CDR3 is built from 15 residues. The CDR3 protein is CASSVNTPNTGELFF. CDR3 in DNA: TGTGCCAGCAGTGTTAACACTCCGAACACCGGGGAGCTGTTTTTT.

This clonotype has a handful of counts. The rearrangement uses TRBV12-3 or TRBV12-4 and TRBJ1-2, with no clear D. CDR3 size: 14 residues. Trimming took off 5 bases at V and 3 bases at J, with 13 bases between the two ends. CDR3 amino acids: CASSVEGAYYGYTF. Here the CDR3 DNA reads TGTGCCAGCAGTGTAGAAGGAGCTTACTATGGCTACACCTTC.

This clonotype was seen more than once but under ten times. J is TRBJ2-3 and V is TRBV7-9; no firm D call. CDR3 length equals 12 residues. The ends were cut back, 3 bases at V and 14 bases at J, with 15 bases in the middle. Germline CDR1 and CDR2: SEHNR and FQNEAQ (reference sequence). The CDR3 bases are TGTGCCAGCAGCTTTAGGGATCTTGTCCCGTATTTT. This codes for CASSFRDLVPYF.

This clonotype was picked up a small number of times. The chain employs TRBV2 and TRBJ2-2, with D tentatively TRBD2 (5 bases). V was pared by 6 bases and J by 1 base, with 15 bases between. Germline-derived CDR1 and CDR2 are SNHLY and FYNNEI. The CDR3 has 16 residues. Here the CDR3 reads CASRALSSQNTGELFF. The CDR3 DNA is TGTGCCAGCAGGGCGCTCTCTAGCCAGAACACCGGGGAGCTGTTTTTT.

The CDR3 region has the DNA TGCAGTGCTAGAGTCGGCGGGAGGGCCGCGGAGACCCAGTACTTC. It yields the protein CSARVGGRAAETQYF. V gene TRBV20-1 combines with J gene TRBJ2-5; TRBD2 agrees at 9 bases. The CDR3 contains 15 residues. Germline CDR1 DFQATT, CDR2 SNEGSKA (reference sequence). V shed 1 base, J shed 5 bases, and the junction held 8 bases outside the gene matches.

This clonotype has more than one count but fewer than ten. This chain links TRBV29-1 with TRBJ2-5; tentatively, D is TRBD2 (6 bases). V was cut by 7 bases and J by 5 bases, with 14 bases left in between. Germline V gene data show CDR1 as SQVTM and CDR2 as ANQGSEA. The CDR3 is 12 residues long. The CDR3 sequence is CSARTSRETQYF. CDR3 nucleotide sequence: TGCAGCGCCCGTACTAGCCGGGAGACCCAGTACTTC.